Below, one T cell receptor beta chain is given with its context. Its antigen is unidentified. The data derive from a study of T cell responses to AZD1222 COVID-19 vaccine. Study results and limitations: Targets within unmutated variant regions were reportedly found for nearly half of spike-specific TCRs. Clonal diversity was possibly underestimated, and white British individuals and females predominated among donors. At baseline, seropositivity was found in only six AZD1222 recipients. Mapped onto spike, vaccine-associated CD4 TCRs spanned it and were dominant at 160-218 and 743-854.

TCRdb's table, derived via immunoSEQ multiplex PCR, lists solely in-frame clones and lacks some. This sample carries some 150,000 clones, about 91% of them seen once, and the ten largest clones take roughly 16%. CDR1 and CDR2 from the germline V gene are LNHDA and SQIVND (reference sequence). The length of the CDR3 is 12 residues. Trimming shortened V by 1 base and J by 5 bases, and 5 bases separated the two germline ends. V is TRBV19 and J is TRBJ1-2; no clear D. The material sequenced was peripheral blood, taken on day 0 of AZD1222 vaccination. The sequence was obtained from an adult in good health. The CDR3 DNA sequence: TGTGCCAGTAGTATAGGCCCATATGGCTACACCTTC. It yields the protein CASSIGPYGYTF.